This is a list of T cell receptor beta chains from one sample in a study of low-dose radiotherapy and immunotherapy resistance in tumors. TCRdb processed the reads anew with MiXCR; each CDR3 protein has one entry. Among 80,000 to 95,000 distinct CDR3 sequences listed, under 10% were seen once. The source material was PBMCs, sampled before treatment. The receptors shown here come from a male donor with prostate cancer. The CDR3 runs from the conserved cysteine through the conserved F or W. Fields, in order: J gene, clone size, V gene, D gene, CDR3 DNA, CDR3 protein. The D gene is left open where the match is weak. Clone size is not always given. Where it is, it says once, few, many or a class for expanded clones.

j_gene: TRBJ2-2
abundance: many
v_gene: TRBV10-3
d_gene: .
CDR3nt: TGTGCCATGGGTCCAGGCACCGGGGAGCTGTTTTTT
CDR3aa: CAMGPGTGELFF

j_gene: TRBJ1-4
abundance: many
v_gene: TRBV20-1
d_gene: .
CDR3nt: TGCAGTGCTGCCAGGCAGGGGAATGAAAAACTGTTTTTT
CDR3aa: CSAARQGNEKLFF

j_gene: TRBJ1-1
abundance: .
v_gene: TRBV30
d_gene: .
CDR3nt: TGTGCCTGGAAGGGGGAGGGCACTGAAGCTTTCTTT
CDR3aa: CAWKGEGTEAFF

j_gene: TRBJ2-1
abundance: many
v_gene: TRBV4-2
d_gene: .
CDR3nt: TGTGCCAGCAGCCATCCCGGGACCCCCAGTGAGCAGTTCTTC
CDR3aa: CASSHPGTPSEQFF

j_gene: TRBJ2-7
abundance: many
v_gene: TRBV5-1
d_gene: TRBD1
CDR3nt: TGCGCCAGCAGCTTGGTCGGACAGGCTTCGCAGCACCACGAGCAGTACTTC
CDR3aa: CASSLVGQASQHHEQYF

j_gene: TRBJ2-7
abundance: many
v_gene: TRBV27
d_gene: .
CDR3nt: TGTGCCAGCAGTTTTGGAGGGGCGGTTCCTTACGAGCAGTACTTC
CDR3aa: CASSFGGAVPYEQYF

j_gene: TRBJ1-2
abundance: many
v_gene: TRBV28
d_gene: .
CDR3nt: TGTGCCAGCAGTTTGTCTGGAGGAGTCGGCTACACCTTC
CDR3aa: CASSLSGGVGYTF

j_gene: TRBJ2-5
abundance: many
v_gene: TRBV12-3/TRBV12-4
d_gene: .
CDR3nt: TGTGCCAGCAGTCTGGGGCAACCCGGGCGGGAGACCCAGTACTTC
CDR3aa: CASSLGQPGRETQYF

j_gene: TRBJ2-4
abundance: many
v_gene: TRBV7-2
d_gene: TRBD2
CDR3nt: TGTGCCAGCAGCGACCAGGCTGGGGGGGTCCCGGGGTACTTC
CDR3aa: CASSDQAGGVPGYF

j_gene: TRBJ1-5
abundance: many
v_gene: TRBV7-2
d_gene: TRBD1
CDR3nt: TGTGCCAGCAGCTTAGCCGGGACAGGAAACAATCAGCCCCAGCATTTT
CDR3aa: CASSLAGTGNNQPQHF

j_gene: TRBJ1-5
abundance: many
v_gene: TRBV20-1
d_gene: .
CDR3nt: TGCAGTGCTGCGGGGGGGCAGGGAATTAATCAGCCCCAGCATTTT
CDR3aa: CSAAGGQGINQPQHF

j_gene: TRBJ2-7
abundance: many
v_gene: TRBV7-8
d_gene: TRBD2
CDR3nt: TGTGCCAGCAGCCAAGGACTAGCGGATTTCTACGAGCAGTACTTC
CDR3aa: CASSQGLADFYEQYF

j_gene: TRBJ1-5
abundance: many
v_gene: TRBV28
d_gene: .
CDR3nt: TGTGCCAGCAAGGCGAGCCATCAGCCCCAGCATTTT
CDR3aa: CASKASHQPQHF

j_gene: TRBJ1-2
abundance: many
v_gene: TRBV28
d_gene: .
CDR3nt: TGTGCCAGCCTCCTACCAGGGCTTAACTATGGCTACACCTTC
CDR3aa: CASLLPGLNYGYTF

j_gene: TRBJ2-5
abundance: .
v_gene: TRBV6-1
d_gene: TRBD2
CDR3nt: TGTGCCAGCAGTATGACTAGCGGGAGTCCCGAAGAGACCCAGTACTTC
CDR3aa: CASSMTSGSPEETQYF

j_gene: TRBJ2-3
abundance: many
v_gene: TRBV27
d_gene: TRBD2
CDR3nt: TGTGCCAGCAGTTTCGCTAGCGGGGGCACAGATACGCAGTATTTT
CDR3aa: CASSFASGGTDTQYF

j_gene: TRBJ1-3
abundance: many
v_gene: TRBV7-2
d_gene: TRBD1
CDR3nt: TGTGCCAGCAGCCCCCTGGGACAGGGGGTTTTGGGAAACACCATATATTTT
CDR3aa: CASSPLGQGVLGNTIYF

j_gene: TRBJ2-1
abundance: many
v_gene: TRBV6-1
d_gene: .
CDR3nt: TGTGCCAGCAGTGAAGCGGCTAGAGGCAATGAGCAGTTCTTC
CDR3aa: CASSEAARGNEQFF

j_gene: TRBJ1-2
abundance: .
v_gene: TRBV12-3/TRBV12-4
d_gene: .
CDR3nt: TGTGCCAGCAGTTTAGCGTTGGCTAACTATGGCTACACCTTC
CDR3aa: CASSLALANYGYTF

j_gene: TRBJ2-1
abundance: many
v_gene: TRBV29-1
d_gene: .
CDR3nt: TGCAGCCTCGGTGGCAGCTCCTACAATGAGCAGTTCTTC
CDR3aa: CSLGGSSYNEQFF

j_gene: TRBJ2-5
abundance: many
v_gene: TRBV5-1
d_gene: TRBD2
CDR3nt: TGCGCCAGCAGCCAGGGACTAGCGTGGTACCAAGAGACCCAGTACTTC
CDR3aa: CASSQGLAWYQETQYF

j_gene: TRBJ2-1
abundance: many
v_gene: TRBV4-1
d_gene: .
CDR3nt: TGCGCCAGCAGCAAGCAGGGGGGCTCGTACAATGAGCAGTTCTTC
CDR3aa: CASSKQGGSYNEQFF

j_gene: TRBJ2-3
abundance: many
v_gene: TRBV7-2
d_gene: .
CDR3nt: TGTGCCAGCAGCTCCCTCCTTCGGCGGATTACAGATACGCAGTATTTT
CDR3aa: CASSSLLRRITDTQYF

j_gene: TRBJ2-7
abundance: many
v_gene: TRBV20-1
d_gene: .
CDR3nt: TGCAGTGCTAGAGGAGGGGGTTTAGGAGACGAGCAGTACTTC
CDR3aa: CSARGGGLGDEQYF

j_gene: TRBJ2-7
abundance: many
v_gene: TRBV11-2
d_gene: .
CDR3nt: TGTGCCAGCAGCTTAGACGGCCACGAGCAGTACTTC
CDR3aa: CASSLDGHEQYF

j_gene: TRBJ2-1
abundance: many
v_gene: TRBV5-6
d_gene: .
CDR3nt: TGTGCCAGCAGCTTAGGGATTTGGGATGAGCAGTTCTTC
CDR3aa: CASSLGIWDEQFF